A single sample gave rise to the 26 T cell receptor beta chains below, sequenced in a study of T cell repertoires in cytomegalovirus infection. One entry per CDR3 protein, called by TCRdb with MiXCR from the reads. The sample yields roughly 500,000 distinct CDR3 sequences, more than 15% seen once. The sequencing input was CD8+ T cells from PBMCs. The receptors originated from a human donor in good health (CMV status not recorded). Some clones in this sample may be carry-over from other donors' samples.

This clonotype was seen at least ten times. The V call is TRBV12-3 or TRBV12-4, the J call TRBJ1-1, with a tentative D call TRBD1 (5 bases). This CDR3 is built from 14 residues. The V gene lost 7 bases and the J gene lost 1 base, with 13 bases spanning the gap. CDR3: CASKPKGWNTEAFF. CDR3 DNA: TGTGCCAGCAAGCCCAAGGGGTGGAACACTGAAGCTTTCTTT.

This clonotype was recorded at least ten times. The CDR3, as DNA: TGTGCCAGCAGCTCCACAGGGATTAATTCACCCCTCCACTTT. It encodes CASSSTGINSPLHF. This rearrangement joins TRBV7-9 to TRBJ1-6; tentatively, D is TRBD1 (6 bases). V lost 4 bases and J lost 6, with 10 bases in between. The germline V gene has CDR1 SEHNR and CDR2 FQNEAQ (reference sequence). There are 14 residues in the CDR3.

The gene calls are TRBV4-2 and TRBJ1-2; D gene uncertain. Germline loops: CDR1 LGHNA, CDR2 YNFKEQ. The V end was cut by 0 bases, the J end by 8 bases, with 13 bases between. This CDR3 region has 14 residues. In DNA form, the CDR3 reads TGTGCCAGCAGCCAAGATGGCCAGTCGGTGGGCTACACCTTC. Translating it yields CASSQDGQSVGYTF.

This clonotype was seen once. The chain carries TRBV6-2 or TRBV6-3 and TRBJ2-2; D assignment may be TRBD1 or TRBD2 (6 bases each). The CDR3 contains 15 residues. Trimming pared 5 bases from V and 7 bases from J, leaving 17 bases between. Germline V lookup: CDR1 MNHEY, CDR2 SVGEGT. The DNA for the CDR3 is TGTGCCAGCAGTACCGCAGGGGAGGAAGGCGGGGAGCTGTTTTTT. Its protein is CASSTAGEEGGELFF.

This clonotype was recorded many times. The rearrangement uses TRBV5-4 and TRBJ2-7, with D maybe TRBD1 (6 bases). This CDR3 region has 14 residues. The germline V gene has CDR1 SGHNT and CDR2 YYREEE (reference sequence). Trimming cost V 3 bases and J 2 bases, with 12 bases left between them. The CDR3 spells CASSWGPGAYEQYF. CDR3 nucleotide sequence: TGTGCCAGCAGCTGGGGGCCCGGTGCCTACGAGCAGTACTTC.

The CDR3 bases are TGTGCCAGCACCCAACAGGGGGCAGGTAATCAGCCCCAGCATTTT. Translated: CASTQQGAGNQPQHF. The J gene is TRBJ1-5, the V gene TRBV6-6; 9 bases are shared with TRBD1. This CDR3 has 15 amino acids. V trimming: 7 bases; J trimming: 4 bases; junction bases outside the gene matches: 8. CDR1 and CDR2 (germline): MNHNY, SVGAGI (reference sequence).

This clonotype has ten or more counts. This chain links TRBV12-3 or TRBV12-4 with TRBJ1-2, with D perhaps matching TRBD1 (5 bases). CDR3 length equals 14 residues. V lost 6 bases to trimming and J lost 6 bases, with 17 bases between them. Here the CDR3 DNA reads TGTGCCAGCAGCCTGACTGGGACCGAGAATGGCTACACCTTC. Protein sequence: CASSLTGTENGYTF.

This chain joins TRBV5-1 and TRBJ2-7, with 8 bases that match TRBD1. CDR3 length: 13 amino acids. The V and J ends lost 4 bases and 4 bases, in that order; junction bases with no gene match: 4. CDR1 is SGHRS and CDR2 is YFSETQ in the germline V gene. CDR3 coding DNA: TGCGCCAGCAGCGGGACAGGATATTACGAGCAGTACTTC. Translating it yields CASSGTGYYEQYF.

As regards this clonotype: A much larger clonotype is one base distant, so this may be a read error. The missing conserved phenylalanine or tryptophan at the end of this CDR3 makes a read error likely. This rearrangement joins TRBV12-3 or TRBV12-4 to TRBJ2-1, with D perhaps matching TRBD1 (6 bases). This CDR3 is built from 15 residues. V was trimmed by 6 bases and J by 5 bases, leaving 17 bases between them. CDR3 DNA: TGTGCCAGCAGCTCTTCCAGGACAGCCAACAATGAGCAGTTCTTA. Its translation: CASSSSRTANNEQFL.

This clonotype was found a few times. This chain uses TRBV27 with TRBJ2-1; either TRBD1 or TRBD2 may supply D (7 bases each). Trimming removed 8 bases from V and 7 bases from J, with 15 bases in between. Germline CDR1 MNHEY, CDR2 SMNVEV (reference sequence). The CDR3 covers 13 residues. CDR3 coding DNA: TGTGCCAGCGGGTACAGGGGAGGGAATGAGCAGTTCTTC. This gives the protein CASGYRGGNEQFF.

This clonotype was recorded at least ten times. This rearrangement joins TRBV7-2 to TRBJ2-2, with TRBD1 matching over 7 bases. V was pared by 1 base and J by 7 bases, with 3 bases of the junction left unmatched. The CDR3 totals 14 residues. Germline V CDR1 and CDR2: SGHTA, FQGNSA. Here the CDR3 reads CASSLEGQIGELFF. In DNA, the CDR3 is TGTGCCAGCAGCTTAGAGGGACAGATCGGGGAGCTGTTTTTT.

This clonotype was recorded many times. The genes are TRBV29-1 and TRBJ2-3; unclear D gene. V was cut by 4 bases and J by 2 bases, with 19 bases left in between. CDR3 length: 16 residues. CDR1 and CDR2 from the germline V gene are SQVTM and ANQGSEA. The CDR3 loop reads CSVGQTWGFDTDTQYF. The DNA of the CDR3 is TGCAGCGTTGGCCAGACATGGGGTTTTGACACAGATACGCAGTATTTT.

A word on this clonotype: This CDR3 is missing its conserved last phenylalanine or tryptophan, likely due to a read error. Because the CDR3's place on the DNA is in doubt, the DNA is left out and the CDR3 is given as listed by TCRdb. The chain joins TRBV7-8 to TRBJ2-1; TRBD1, the table's D call, was not compared with the DNA. The CDR3 spans 11 residues, counting both ends. Looked up from germline, CDR1 is SGHVS and CDR2 is FQNEAQ. The CDR3 sequence is CASRGGPEQLL.

This clonotype appeared many times. The chain joins TRBV12-3 or TRBV12-4 to TRBJ2-7; D is perhaps TRBD1 or TRBD2 (5 bases each). This CDR3 contains 12 residues. The V gene lost 5 bases and the J gene lost 6 bases, with 11 bases spanning the gap. CDR3 bases: TGTGCCAGCAGTCCCGAGGGACGCGAGCAGTACTTC. Protein: CASSPEGREQYF.

As to this clonotype: This clone may be a read error of a much larger clone one base away. No conserved phenylalanine or tryptophan ends this CDR3, so it is likely a read error. The rearrangement joins TRBV28 to TRBJ2-1; D perhaps matches TRBD1 (6 bases). This CDR3 has 16 residues. Per germline, CDR1 MDHEN and CDR2 SYDVKM. The V gene lost 5 bases and the J gene lost 5 bases, with 19 bases spanning the gap. CDR3 in DNA: TGTGCCAGCAGTCACAACAGGGCGATTGTTAACAATGAGCAGTTCTTA. Translating it yields CASSHNRAIVNNEQFL.

The sample holds a few counts of this clonotype. The chain links TRBV9 to TRBJ2-3; 10 nucleotides agree with TRBD2. The CDR3 is made up of 16 amino acids. Trimming at V came to 2 bases and at J to 4 bases, leaving 7 bases not matched to a gene. Germline values: CDR1 SGDLS, CDR2 YYNGEE. The CDR3 DNA reads as TGTGCCAGCAGCGTGAAAGCGGGGGGGCCCGCAGATACGCAGTATTTT. Protein product: CASSVKAGGPADTQYF. The variable domain in full, completed from reference TRBV9 and TRBJ2-3, reads DSGVTQTPKHLITATGQRVTLRCSPRSGDLSVYWYQQSLDQGLQFLIQYYNGEERAKGNILERFSAQQFPDLHSELNLSSLELGDSALYFCASSVKAGGPADTQYFGPGTRLTVL.

The rearrangement joins TRBV20-1 to TRBJ1-5, with 7 bases fitting TRBD1. This CDR3 spans 17 amino acids. Germline V gene lookup returns CDR1 DFQATT and CDR2 SNEGSKA (reference sequence). Trimming at V came to 6 bases and at J to 0 bases, leaving 14 bases not matched to a gene. CDR3 sequence: CSASPGRGTNSNQPQHF. CDR3 sequence (DNA): TGCAGTGCATCACCGGGCAGGGGGACGAATAGCAATCAGCCCCAGCATTTT.

This clonotype has just a few counts. The rearrangement uses TRBV20-1 and TRBJ1-6, with D possibly being TRBD1 (5 bases). V dropped 3 bases and J dropped 1 base, with 19 bases sitting between them. The length of the CDR3 is 18 residues. Germline V gene lookup returns CDR1 DFQATT and CDR2 SNEGSKA (reference sequence). The CDR3 nucleotides read TGCAGTGCTAGGCCCGACAGATTTTACGGGTCCTATAATTCACCCCTCCACTTT. This sequence encodes CSARPDRFYGSYNSPLHF.

There are a few counts of this clonotype. The rearrangement links TRBV7-8 to TRBJ1-3, with no clear D. The CDR3 extends over 16 amino acids. The V end was cut by 1 base, the J end by 0 bases, with 10 bases between. Germline values: CDR1 SGHVS, CDR2 FQNEAQ. The CDR3 coding sequence is TGTGCCAGCAGCTTAGAGAGGCCGAGCTCTGGAAACACCATATATTTT. Translated: CASSLERPSSGNTIYF.

This clonotype was observed at least ten times. V gene TRBV6-1 combines with J gene TRBJ2-7; a possible D gene is TRBD1 (7 bases). The CDR3 is 15 residues long. The V gene lost 7 bases and the J gene lost 3 bases, with 19 bases spanning the gap. CDR1 and CDR2 (germline): MNHNS, SASEGT. The CDR3 region is CASIPKRAGGYEQYF. The CDR3 DNA follows: TGTGCCAGCATTCCGAAGCGGGCAGGGGGCTACGAGCAGTACTTC.

V usage is TRBV6-5 and J usage is TRBJ1-1; unclear D gene. The germline V gene has CDR1 MNHEY and CDR2 SVGAGI. CDR3 length: 14 amino acids. V lost 2 bases to trimming and J lost 1 base, with 8 bases between them. CDR3 coding DNA: TGTGCCAGCAGTTACAAACAAGCGAACACTGAAGCTTTCTTT. It codes for CASSYKQANTEAFF.

This clonotype was seen a handful of times. The CDR3 reads CASNIPLAGASSYEQYF. The CDR3 nucleotides are TGTGCCAGCAACATTCCCTTAGCGGGAGCAAGCTCCTACGAGCAGTACTTC. This chain connects TRBV2 to TRBJ2-7, with 9 bases lining up with TRBD2. V was pared by 7 bases and J by 0 bases, with 13 bases of the junction left unmatched. The CDR3 sequence is 17 residues long. Germline V lookup: CDR1 SNHLY, CDR2 FYNNEI.

This clonotype was picked up many times. The chain is built from TRBV12-3 or TRBV12-4 and TRBJ2-2, with TRBD2 matching over 13 bases. The CDR3 consists of 18 residues. V shed 4 bases, J shed 1 base, and the junction held 6 bases outside the gene matches. CDR3 DNA sequence: TGTGCCAGCAGTTCCGGACTAGCGGGGGCCTTGAACACCGGGGAGCTGTTTTTT. Translated, it gives CASSSGLAGALNTGELFF.

This clonotype was seen ten or more times. The V call is TRBV6-1, the J call TRBJ1-6; D not resolved. The ends were cut back, 1 base at V and 0 bases at J, with 10 bases in the middle. The CDR3 spans 17 residues. Germline V CDR1 and CDR2: MNHNS, SASEGT. CDR3 in amino acids: CASSEEALSSYNSPLHF. The CDR3 coding sequence is TGTGCCAGCAGTGAAGAGGCATTGAGCTCCTATAATTCACCCCTCCACTTT.

This clonotype was found many times. The rearrangement links TRBV28 to TRBJ1-5; 8 bases match TRBD1. The CDR3 sequence is 14 residues long. Germline values: CDR1 MDHEN, CDR2 SYDVKM. The junction had 4 bases not matched to a gene; V was cut back by 3 bases and J by 6 bases. CDR3 coding DNA: TGTGCCAGCAGTTTTACAGGGGGTCCTCAGCCCCAGCATTTT. This gives the protein CASSFTGGPQPQHF.

This clonotype was seen many times. The gene calls are TRBV10-3 and TRBJ1-1; 7 bases align to TRBD1. The CDR3 consists of 14 residues. The trim removed 7 bases at V and 1 base at J, leaving 6 bases unmatched. Germline V lookup: CDR1 ENHRY, CDR2 SYGVKD. As DNA, the CDR3 is TGTGCCATCATGACCGGGACAGAGAACACTGAAGCTTTCTTT. Protein sequence: CAIMTGTENTEAFF.